Listed below are T cell receptor beta chains from one sample, sequenced in a study of shared clonotypes between healthy human individuals. Using immunoSEQ multiplex PCR, the repertoire was profiled, and TCRdb retains in-frame clones only, with some absent. This sample has roughly 220,000 clones, with approximately 65% found just once. Sequenced material: memory CD4+ T cells sorted from blood. These receptors all come from a man aged 25 to 45 in good health. CDR3s include the opening cysteine and the closing phenylalanine or tryptophan. Fields, in order: clone size, V gene, D gene, J gene, CDR3 protein, CDR3 DNA. A D gene is named only where the DNA matches it firmly. Not all rows give a size; the values are once, few, many and, for expanded clones, a class.

size: -; V: TRBV7-8; D: -; J: TRBJ2-7; CDR3: CASSPARVVSYEQYF; DNA: TGTGCCAGCAGCCCCGCCCGGGTCGTCTCCTACGAGCAGTACTTC
size: -; V: TRBV27; D: TRBD2; J: TRBJ2-7; CDR3: CASSLFASGSSYEQYF; DNA: TGTGCCAGCAGTTTGTTTGCTAGCGGGAGCTCCTACGAGCAGTACTTC
size: -; V: TRBV29-1; D: -; J: TRBJ1-1; CDR3: CSVELEAGRTEAFF; DNA: TGCAGCGTTGAACTGGAGGCAGGCCGAACTGAAGCTTTCTTT
size: many; V: TRBV6-1; D: -; J: TRBJ1-5; CDR3: CASSEGGRGNQPQHF; DNA: TGTGCCAGCAGTGAAGGCGGCCGGGGCAATCAGCCCCAGCATTTT
size: -; V: TRBV28; D: -; J: TRBJ1-5; CDR3: CASSSLTRGTQPQHF; DNA: TGTGCCAGCAGTTCCTTGACTAGGGGGACTCAGCCCCAGCATTTT
size: -; V: TRBV10-3; D: TRBD1; J: TRBJ2-7; CDR3: CAIRSDRGSDEQYF; DNA: TGTGCCATCAGGTCGGACAGGGGGTCGGACGAGCAGTACTTC
size: -; V: TRBV4-1; D: TRBD2; J: TRBJ2-3; CDR3: CASSQERAGGPRQYF; DNA: TGCGCCAGCAGCCAAGAAAGAGCGGGAGGGCCGAGGCAGTATTTT
size: -; V: TRBV6-6; D: TRBD1; J: TRBJ1-5; CDR3: CASKIGQGLNQPQHF; DNA: TGTGCCAGCAAAATTGGACAGGGGCTAAATCAGCCCCAGCATTTT
size: -; V: TRBV5-4; D: TRBD2; J: TRBJ2-7; CDR3: CASSFTSGRSYEQYF; DNA: TGTGCCAGCAGCTTTACTAGCGGGAGGTCCTACGAGCAGTACTTC
size: few; V: TRBV5-6; D: -; J: TRBJ2-7; CDR3: CAVQREDSYEQYF; DNA: TGTGCCGTGCAGAGAGAGGACTCCTACGAGCAGTACTTC
size: -; V: TRBV23-1; D: -; J: TRBJ2-1; CDR3: CASSRLEGEQFF; DNA: TGCGCCAGCAGTCGACTCGAGGGTGAGCAGTTCTTC
size: -; V: TRBV5-1; D: -; J: TRBJ2-2; CDR3: CASSLLPGPNTGELFF; DNA: TGCGCCAGCAGCCTCCTACCGGGACCGAACACCGGGGAGCTGTTTTTT
size: -; V: TRBV11-2; D: -; J: TRBJ1-1; CDR3: CASSAYASSEAFF; DNA: TGTGCCAGCAGCGCCTACGCCAGTAGTGAAGCTTTCTTT
size: -; V: TRBV27; D: -; J: TRBJ1-1; CDR3: CASSLNFWQLNTEAFF; DNA: TGTGCCAGCAGTTTAAATTTTTGGCAGCTGAACACTGAAGCTTTCTTT
size: -; V: TRBV19; D: TRBD2; J: TRBJ2-1; CDR3: CASSIFGTSANNEQFF; DNA: TGTGCCAGTAGTATTTTCGGGACTAGCGCGAACAATGAGCAGTTCTTC
size: -; V: TRBV5-6; D: TRBD2; J: TRBJ2-1; CDR3: CASSVDGRPYNEQFF; DNA: TGTGCCAGCAGCGTCGACGGGAGGCCCTACAATGAGCAGTTCTTC
size: -; V: TRBV11-2; D: -; J: TRBJ2-7; CDR3: CASSLDGGTGREQYF; DNA: TGTGCCAGCAGCTTAGATGGGGGTACAGGGCGCGAGCAGTACTTC
size: once; V: TRBV5-1; D: -; J: TRBJ1-3; CDR3: CASSLGGSGNTIYF; DNA: TGCGCCAGCAGCTTGGGGGGCTCTGGAAACACCATATATTTT
size: -; V: TRBV5-6; D: -; J: TRBJ2-2; CDR3: CASSPGLIGTGELFF; DNA: TGTGCCAGCAGCCCTGGACTAATCGGCACCGGGGAGCTGTTTTTT
size: -; V: TRBV5-1; D: TRBD1; J: TRBJ2-7; CDR3: CASSRDRKYEQYF; DNA: TGCGCCAGCAGCCGGGACAGAAAGTACGAGCAGTACTTC
size: -; V: TRBV11-3; D: -; J: TRBJ2-1; CDR3: CASSLGDTYNEQFF; DNA: TGTGCCAGCAGCTTAGGTGACACCTACAATGAGCAGTTCTTC
size: -; V: TRBV11-2; D: -; J: TRBJ1-1; CDR3: CASSLSSSVEAFF; DNA: TGTGCCAGCAGCTTGTCGTCTTCGGTCGAAGCTTTCTTT
size: few; V: TRBV13; D: -; J: TRBJ2-7; CDR3: CASSYDGSSYEQYF; DNA: TGTGCCAGCAGCTACGATGGATCCTCCTACGAGCAGTACTTC
size: -; V: TRBV6-5; D: TRBD2; J: TRBJ2-1; CDR3: CASSAGTSGDNEQFF; DNA: TGTGCCAGCAGTGCCGGGACTAGCGGGGACAATGAGCAGTTCTTC
size: -; V: TRBV19; D: -; J: TRBJ2-7; CDR3: CASSIGSSRSLYEQYF; DNA: TGTGCCAGTAGTATAGGCTCATCGAGGAGTTTATACGAGCAGTACTTC
size: -; V: TRBV28; D: -; J: TRBJ2-5; CDR3: CASFPRGEQQETQYF; DNA: TGTGCCAGCTTCCCTCGGGGAGAACAGCAAGAGACCCAGTACTTC
size: -; V: TRBV6-1; D: TRBD1; J: TRBJ1-2; CDR3: CASSKLGTGDYGYTF; DNA: TGTGCCAGCAGTAAGCTCGGGACAGGGGACTATGGCTACACCTTC
size: -; V: TRBV27; D: -; J: TRBJ2-5; CDR3: CASSFRSRQHLQETQYF; DNA: TGTGCCAGCAGTTTTCGCTCCCGGCAACACCTTCAAGAGACCCAGTACTTC
size: -; V: TRBV5-6; D: -; J: TRBJ1-1; CDR3: CASSLGGVNTEAFF; DNA: TGTGCCAGCAGCTTGGGAGGGGTAAACACTGAAGCTTTCTTT
size: -; V: TRBV19; D: -; J: TRBJ1-4; CDR3: CASSPTGPMGEKLFF; DNA: TGTGCCAGTAGTCCGACAGGTCCAATGGGGGAAAAACTGTTTTTT
size: -; V: TRBV10-3; D: TRBD2; J: TRBJ2-2; CDR3: CATLRGLNTGELFF; DNA: TGTGCCACCCTCCGGGGACTAAACACCGGGGAGCTGTTTTTT
size: -; V: TRBV2; D: -; J: TRBJ1-2; CDR3: CASSEARRHNGYTF; DNA: TGTGCCAGCAGTGAAGCGCGGAGACACAACGGCTACACCTTC
size: -; V: TRBV9; D: -; J: TRBJ2-1; CDR3: CASSVRGNVGWLNEQFF; DNA: TGTGCCAGCAGCGTAAGGGGGAATGTAGGGTGGTTGAATGAGCAGTTCTTC
size: -; V: TRBV5-1; D: -; J: TRBJ2-3; CDR3: CASSLERADTQYF; DNA: TGCGCCAGCAGCTTGGAAAGGGCAGATACGCAGTATTTT
size: many; V: TRBV10-1; D: -; J: TRBJ1-5; CDR3: CASSAPGEPQHF; DNA: TGCGCCAGCAGTGCCCCCGGGGAGCCCCAGCATTTT
size: -; V: TRBV5-4; D: TRBD2; J: TRBJ2-3; CDR3: CASSFKASGTSDTQYF; DNA: TGTGCCAGCAGCTTCAAGGCTAGCGGGACCTCAGATACGCAGTATTTT
size: -; V: TRBV7-8; D: TRBD1; J: TRBJ1-5; CDR3: CASSSPSGQGRYDQPQHF; DNA: TGTGCCAGCAGCTCCCCGTCAGGACAGGGTCGATATGATCAGCCCCAGCATTTT
size: -; V: TRBV6-1; D: -; J: TRBJ2-7; CDR3: CASSEYGQPYSYEQYF; DNA: TGTGCCAGCAGTGAATATGGGCAGCCATACTCCTACGAGCAGTACTTC